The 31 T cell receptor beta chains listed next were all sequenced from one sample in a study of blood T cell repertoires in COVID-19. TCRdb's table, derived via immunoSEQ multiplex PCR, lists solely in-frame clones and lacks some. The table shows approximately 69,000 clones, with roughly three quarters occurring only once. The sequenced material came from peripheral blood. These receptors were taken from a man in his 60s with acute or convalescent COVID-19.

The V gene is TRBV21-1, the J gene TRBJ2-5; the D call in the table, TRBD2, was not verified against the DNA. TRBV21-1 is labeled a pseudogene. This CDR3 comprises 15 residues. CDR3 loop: CASSKARGARETQYF. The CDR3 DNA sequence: TGTGCCAGCAGCAAAGCGCGGGGGGCCCGGGAGACCCAGTACTTC.

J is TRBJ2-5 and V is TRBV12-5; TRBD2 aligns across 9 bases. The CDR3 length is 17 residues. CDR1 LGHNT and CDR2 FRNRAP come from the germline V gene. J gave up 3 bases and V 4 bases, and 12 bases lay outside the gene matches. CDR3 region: CASGSPGLAWGEETQYF. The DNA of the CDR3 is TGTGCTAGTGGTTCCCCTGGACTAGCGTGGGGAGAAGAGACCCAGTACTTC.

The CDR3 loop is CASSQEFRGDTQYF. DNA of the CDR3: TGCGCCAGCAGCCAAGAGTTTCGCGGAGATACGCAGTATTTT. The chain recombines TRBV4-3 with TRBJ2-3; unclear D gene. The CDR3 sequence is 14 residues long. Trimming left V 0 bases short and J 5 bases short, with 9 bases between. Looked up from germline, CDR1 is LGHNA and CDR2 is YSLEER.

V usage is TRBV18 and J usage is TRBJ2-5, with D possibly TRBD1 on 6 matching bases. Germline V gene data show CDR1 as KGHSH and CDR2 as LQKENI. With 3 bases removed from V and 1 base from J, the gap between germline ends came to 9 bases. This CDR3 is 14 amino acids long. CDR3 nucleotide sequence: TGTGCCAGCTCACCCGGGGACATCCAAGAGACCCAGTACTTC. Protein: CASSPGDIQETQYF.

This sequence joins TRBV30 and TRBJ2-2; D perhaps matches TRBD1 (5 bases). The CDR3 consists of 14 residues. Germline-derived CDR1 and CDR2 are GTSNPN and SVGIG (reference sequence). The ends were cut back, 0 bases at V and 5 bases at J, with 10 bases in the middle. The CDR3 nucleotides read TGTGCCTGGAGTGTGCTCAGGGTAACCGGGGAGCTGTTTTTT. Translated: CAWSVLRVTGELFF. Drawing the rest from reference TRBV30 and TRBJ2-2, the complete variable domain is SQTIHQWPATLVQPVGSPLSLECTVEGTSNPNLYWYRQAAGRGLQLLFYSVGIGQISSEVPQNLSASRPQDRQFILSSKKLLLSDSGFYLCAWSVLRVTGELFFGEGSRLTVL.

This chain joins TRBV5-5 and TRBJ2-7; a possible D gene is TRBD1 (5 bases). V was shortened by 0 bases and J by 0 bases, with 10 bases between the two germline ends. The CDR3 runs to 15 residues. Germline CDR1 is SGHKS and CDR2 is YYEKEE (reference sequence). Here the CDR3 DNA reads TGTGCCAGCAGCTTGGATCAGGGCCACTCCTACGAGCAGTACTTC. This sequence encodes CASSLDQGHSYEQYF.

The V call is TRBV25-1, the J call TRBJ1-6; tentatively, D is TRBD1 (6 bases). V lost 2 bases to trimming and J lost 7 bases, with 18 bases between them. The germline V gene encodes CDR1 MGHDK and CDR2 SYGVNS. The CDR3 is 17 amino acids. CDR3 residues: CASSEQITGNLNSPLHF. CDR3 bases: TGTGCCAGCAGTGAACAAATTACAGGGAACCTAAATTCACCCCTCCACTTT.

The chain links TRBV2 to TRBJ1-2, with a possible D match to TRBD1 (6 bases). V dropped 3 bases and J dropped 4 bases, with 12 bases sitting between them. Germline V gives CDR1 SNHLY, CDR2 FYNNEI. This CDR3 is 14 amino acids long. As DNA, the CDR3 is TGTGCCAGCAGTGACAGGGGAGGGACCTATGGCTACACCTTC. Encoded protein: CASSDRGGTYGYTF.

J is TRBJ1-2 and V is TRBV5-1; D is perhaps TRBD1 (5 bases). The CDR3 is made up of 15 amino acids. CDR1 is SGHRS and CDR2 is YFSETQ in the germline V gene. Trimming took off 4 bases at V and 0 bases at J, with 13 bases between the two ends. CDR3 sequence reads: CASSAGSRANYGYTF. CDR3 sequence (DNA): TGCGCCAGCAGCGCCGGGAGCAGGGCTAACTATGGCTACACCTTC.

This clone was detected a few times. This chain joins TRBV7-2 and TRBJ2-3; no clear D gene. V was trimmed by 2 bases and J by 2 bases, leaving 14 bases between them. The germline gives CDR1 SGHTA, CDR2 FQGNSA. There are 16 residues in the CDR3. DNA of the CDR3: TGTGCCAGCAGCTTACAAATCCGCCTAGACACAGATACGCAGTATTTT. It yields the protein CASSLQIRLDTDTQYF.

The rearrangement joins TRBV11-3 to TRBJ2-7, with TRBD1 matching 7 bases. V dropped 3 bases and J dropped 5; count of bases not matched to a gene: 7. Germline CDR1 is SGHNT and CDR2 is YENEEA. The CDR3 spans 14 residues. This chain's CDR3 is CASSFRSTGDEQYF. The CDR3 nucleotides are TGTGCCAGCAGCTTTAGATCCACAGGGGACGAGCAGTACTTC.

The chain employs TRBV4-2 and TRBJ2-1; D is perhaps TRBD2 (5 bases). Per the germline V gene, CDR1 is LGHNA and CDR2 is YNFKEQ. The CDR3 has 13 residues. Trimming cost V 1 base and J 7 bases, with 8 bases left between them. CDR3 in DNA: TGTGCCAGCAGCCAAGCTTCGGGGAATGAGCAGTTCTTC. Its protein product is CASSQASGNEQFF.

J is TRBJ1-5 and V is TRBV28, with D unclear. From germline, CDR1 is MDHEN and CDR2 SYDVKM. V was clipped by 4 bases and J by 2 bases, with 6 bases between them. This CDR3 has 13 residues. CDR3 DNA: TGTGCCAGCAGTTACTCGGGCAATCAGCCCCAGCATTTT. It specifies CASSYSGNQPQHF. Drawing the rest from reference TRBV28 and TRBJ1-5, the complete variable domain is DVKVTQSSRYLVKRTGEKVFLECVQDMDHENMFWYRQDPGLGLRLIYFSYDVKMKEKGDIPEGYSVSREKKERFSLILESASTNQTSMYLCASSYSGNQPQHFGDGTRLSIL.

The chain's CDR3 is CASSESTRGLLSYEQYF. CDR3 sequence (DNA): TGTGCCAGCAGTGAATCCACCCGAGGGCTCCTCTCCTACGAGCAGTACTTC. This chain connects TRBV25-1 to TRBJ2-7, with D maybe TRBD2 (5 bases). V lost 1 base and J 0 bases, leaving 16 bases between the germline ends. This CDR3 spans 17 amino acids. Per germline, CDR1 MGHDK and CDR2 SYGVNS.

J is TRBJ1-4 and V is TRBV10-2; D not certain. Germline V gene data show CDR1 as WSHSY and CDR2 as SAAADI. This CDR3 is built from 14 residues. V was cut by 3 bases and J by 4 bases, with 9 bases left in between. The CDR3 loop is CASSEGSGNEKLFF. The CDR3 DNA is TGCGCCAGCAGTGAAGGCAGCGGTAATGAAAAACTGTTTTTT.

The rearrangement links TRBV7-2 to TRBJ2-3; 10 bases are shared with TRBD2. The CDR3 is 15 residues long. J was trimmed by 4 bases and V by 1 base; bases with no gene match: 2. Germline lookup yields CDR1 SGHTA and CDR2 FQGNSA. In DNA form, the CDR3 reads TGTGCCAGCAGCTTAGTTAGCGGGGGGCCAGATACGCAGTATTTT. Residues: CASSLVSGGPDTQYF.

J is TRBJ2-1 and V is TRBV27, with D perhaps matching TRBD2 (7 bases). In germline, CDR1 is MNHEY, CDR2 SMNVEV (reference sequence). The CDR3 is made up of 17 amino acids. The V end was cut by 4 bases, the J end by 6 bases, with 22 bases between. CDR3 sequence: CASSSPVWGGRGNEQFF. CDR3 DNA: TGTGCCAGCAGTTCCCCGGTGTGGGGGGGGCGGGGCAATGAGCAGTTCTTC.

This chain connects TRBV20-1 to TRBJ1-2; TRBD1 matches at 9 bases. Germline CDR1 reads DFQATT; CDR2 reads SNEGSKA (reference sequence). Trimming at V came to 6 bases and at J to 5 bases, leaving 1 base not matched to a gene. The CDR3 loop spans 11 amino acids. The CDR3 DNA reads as TGCAGTGCGGACAGGGGATATGGCTACACCTTC. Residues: CSADRGYGYTF.

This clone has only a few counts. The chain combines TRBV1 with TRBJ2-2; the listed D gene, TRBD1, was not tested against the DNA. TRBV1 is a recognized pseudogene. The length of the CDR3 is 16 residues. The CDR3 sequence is CTSSHCGTANTGELFF. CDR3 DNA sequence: TGCACCAGCAGCCACTGTGGGACAGCAAACACCGGGGAGCTGTTTTTT.

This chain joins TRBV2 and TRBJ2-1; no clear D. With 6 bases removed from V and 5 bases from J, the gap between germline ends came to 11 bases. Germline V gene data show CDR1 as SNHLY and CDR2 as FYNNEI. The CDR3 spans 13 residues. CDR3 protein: CASRVTAHNEQFF. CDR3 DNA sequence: TGTGCCAGCAGGGTAACAGCTCACAATGAGCAGTTCTTC.

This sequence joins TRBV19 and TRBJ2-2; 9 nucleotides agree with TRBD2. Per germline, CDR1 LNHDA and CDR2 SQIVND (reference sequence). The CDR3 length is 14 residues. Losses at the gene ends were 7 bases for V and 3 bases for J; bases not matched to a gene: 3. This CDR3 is CASTLAGYTGELFF. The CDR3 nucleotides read TGTGCCAGTACCCTAGCGGGGTACACCGGGGAGCTGTTTTTT. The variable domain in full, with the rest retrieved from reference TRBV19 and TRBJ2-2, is DGGITQSPKYLFRKEGQNVTLSCEQNLNHDAMYWYRQDPGQGLRLIYYSQIVNDFQKGDIAEGYSVSREKKESFPLTVTSAQKNPTAFYLCASTLAGYTGELFFGEGSRLTVL.

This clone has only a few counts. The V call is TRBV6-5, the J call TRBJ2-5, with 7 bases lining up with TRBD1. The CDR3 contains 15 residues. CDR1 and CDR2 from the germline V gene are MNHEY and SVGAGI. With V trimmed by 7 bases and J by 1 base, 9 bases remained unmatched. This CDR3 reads CASTATGNPQETQYF. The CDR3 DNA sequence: TGTGCCAGCACCGCGACAGGGAATCCCCAAGAGACCCAGTACTTC.

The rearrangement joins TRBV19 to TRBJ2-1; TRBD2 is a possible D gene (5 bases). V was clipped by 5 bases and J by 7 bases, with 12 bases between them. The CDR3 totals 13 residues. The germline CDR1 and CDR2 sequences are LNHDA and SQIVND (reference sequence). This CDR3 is CASSPRTRNEQFF. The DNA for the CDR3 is TGTGCCAGTAGTCCCCGGACTCGGAATGAGCAGTTCTTC.

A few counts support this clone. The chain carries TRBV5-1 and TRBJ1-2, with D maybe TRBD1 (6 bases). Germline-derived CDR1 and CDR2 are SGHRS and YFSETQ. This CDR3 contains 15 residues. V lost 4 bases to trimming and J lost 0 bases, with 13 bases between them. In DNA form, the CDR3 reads TGCGCCAGCAGCCAGAGTGGGACATCTAACTATGGCTACACCTTC. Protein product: CASSQSGTSNYGYTF.

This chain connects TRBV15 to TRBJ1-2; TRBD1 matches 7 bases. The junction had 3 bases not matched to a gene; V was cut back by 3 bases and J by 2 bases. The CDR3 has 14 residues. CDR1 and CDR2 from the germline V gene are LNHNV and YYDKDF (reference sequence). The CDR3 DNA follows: TGTGCCACCAGCAGCCGGACAGGAAACTATGGCTACACCTTC. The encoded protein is CATSSRTGNYGYTF.

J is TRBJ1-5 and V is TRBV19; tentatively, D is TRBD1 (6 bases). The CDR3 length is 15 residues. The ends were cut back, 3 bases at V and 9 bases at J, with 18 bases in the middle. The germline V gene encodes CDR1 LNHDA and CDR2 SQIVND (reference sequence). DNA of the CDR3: TGTGCCAGTAGTATTAACGGGGAATCCAGGGGGCCCCAGCATTTT. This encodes CASSINGESRGPQHF.

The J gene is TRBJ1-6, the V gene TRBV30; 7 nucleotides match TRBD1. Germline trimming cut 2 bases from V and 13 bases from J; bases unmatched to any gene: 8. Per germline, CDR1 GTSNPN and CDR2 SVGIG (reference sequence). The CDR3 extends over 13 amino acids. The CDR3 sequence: CAWSPPDRDPLHF. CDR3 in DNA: TGTGCCTGGAGTCCTCCCGACAGGGACCCCCTCCACTTT.

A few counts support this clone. CDR3 amino acids: CATSDRTGGLNNQPQHF. The CDR3 DNA follows: TGTGCCACCAGTGATCGGACAGGGGGACTGAACAATCAGCCCCAGCATTTT. The rearrangement links TRBV24-1 to TRBJ1-5, with TRBD1 matching over 10 bases. V lost 3 bases and J lost 3; bases outside the gene matches: 7. CDR3 length: 17 amino acids. The germline V gene has CDR1 KGHDR and CDR2 SFDVKD.

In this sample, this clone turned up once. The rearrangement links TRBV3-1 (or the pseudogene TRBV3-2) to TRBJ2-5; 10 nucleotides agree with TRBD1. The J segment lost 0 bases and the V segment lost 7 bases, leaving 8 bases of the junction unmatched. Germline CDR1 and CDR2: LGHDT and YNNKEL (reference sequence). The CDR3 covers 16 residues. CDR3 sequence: CASNLLGTGDQETQYF. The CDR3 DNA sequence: TGTGCCAGCAACCTACTCGGGACAGGGGACCAAGAGACCCAGTACTTC.

This CDR3 reads CASSLTSGDQETQYF. As DNA, the CDR3 is TGTGCCAGCAGTCTGACTAGCGGGGACCAAGAGACCCAGTACTTC. The chain combines TRBV5-4 with TRBJ2-5, with 11 bases that match TRBD2. The germline V gene encodes CDR1 SGHNT and CDR2 YYREEE (reference sequence). The CDR3 has 15 residues. The J segment lost 0 bases and the V segment lost 5 bases, leaving 3 bases of the junction unmatched.

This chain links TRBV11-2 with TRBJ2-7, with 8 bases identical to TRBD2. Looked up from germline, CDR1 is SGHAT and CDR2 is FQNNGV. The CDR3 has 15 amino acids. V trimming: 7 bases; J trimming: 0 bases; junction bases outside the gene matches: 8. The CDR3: CASTLRGGDSYEQYF. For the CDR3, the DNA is TGTGCCAGCACCCTACGGGGGGGGGACTCCTACGAGCAGTACTTC.